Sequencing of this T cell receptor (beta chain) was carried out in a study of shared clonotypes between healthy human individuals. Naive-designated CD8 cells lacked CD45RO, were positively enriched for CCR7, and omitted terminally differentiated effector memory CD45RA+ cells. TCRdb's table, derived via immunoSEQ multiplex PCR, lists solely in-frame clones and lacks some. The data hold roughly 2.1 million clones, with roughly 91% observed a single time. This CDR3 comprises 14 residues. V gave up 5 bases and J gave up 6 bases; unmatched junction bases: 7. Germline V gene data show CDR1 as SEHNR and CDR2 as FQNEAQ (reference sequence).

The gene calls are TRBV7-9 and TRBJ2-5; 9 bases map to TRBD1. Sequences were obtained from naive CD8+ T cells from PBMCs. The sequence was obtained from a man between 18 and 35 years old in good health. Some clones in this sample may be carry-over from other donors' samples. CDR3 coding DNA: TGTGCCAGCAGCCCAACAGGGGGCGCGCAGACCCAGTACTTC. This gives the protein CASSPTGGAQTQYF.